What follows is one T cell receptor (beta chain) and its context. The CDR3 length is 15 residues. Looked up from germline, CDR1 is SGHVS and CDR2 is FQNEAQ. The J segment lost 6 bases and the V segment lost 2 bases, leaving 9 bases of the junction unmatched. This record belongs to a study of OX40 agonist ivuxolimab in advanced cancers. Study overall: A partial response was reached by three patients: one with hepatocellular carcinoma and two with cutaneous melanoma.

Here immunoSEQ multiplex PCR was the method, and the copy in TCRdb shows in-frame clones only, minus some. The sample has about 28,000 clones; approximately 86% are singletons. The sequence derives from an adult with an advanced solid tumor such as melanoma, head and neck, liver or kidney cancer. The sequenced sample was CD4+ or CD8+ T cells sorted from blood, obtained in a trial of the OX40 agonist ivuxolimab. The chain recombines TRBV7-8 with TRBJ2-7, with 8 bases fitting TRBD1. This chain's CDR3 is CASSLTGGKSREQYF. The DNA for the CDR3 is TGTGCCAGCAGCTTAACAGGGGGGAAATCTCGCGAGCAGTACTTC.